These T cell receptor beta chains were read from a single sample in a study of blood T cell repertoires in COVID-19. Measured with immunoSEQ multiplex PCR; TCRdb has only the in-frame clones, and not every one. This table holds a few hundred thousand clones, approximately 88% found once. Specimen: peripheral blood. Receptors were obtained from a woman in her 30s with COVID-19, enrolled during active disease. Both conserved end residues are part of each CDR3. D genes are given only for firm matches. Clone size appears in some rows only: once, few, many, or a class for an expanded clone.

TRBV19	TRBD2	NA	TRBJ2-5	TGTGCCAGTAGTATTACTAGCGGGGGGGCAGGAGAGACCCAGTACTTC	CASSITSGGAGETQYF
TRBV4-2	TRBD2	NA	TRBJ2-3	TGTGCCAGCAGCCAATCGAGCGGGGGCTACACAGATACGCAGTATTTT	CASSQSSGGYTDTQYF
TRBV9	NA	few	TRBJ1-2	TGTGCCAGCAGCGTAGGCCAGGAATTCTATGGCTACACCTTC	CASSVGQEFYGYTF
TRBV29-1	NA	NA	TRBJ2-2	TGCAGCGTGGTTACACAGGGATCCGGGGAGCTGTTTTTT	CSVVTQGSGELFF
TRBV6-5	NA	NA	TRBJ2-1	TGTGCCAGCAGGACCGAAGACACTAATGAGCAGTTCTTC	CASRTEDTNEQFF
TRBV24-1	TRBD1	NA	TRBJ2-6	TGTGCCACCAGTGATCCACAGGGGACTGGGGCCAACGTCCTGACTTTC	CATSDPQGTGANVLTF
TRBV2	TRBD1	NA	TRBJ1-2	TGTGCCAGCAGTTATGACAGGGGAAGTAGTGGCTACACCTTC	CASSYDRGSSGYTF
TRBV28	NA	few	TRBJ1-3	TGTGCCAGCAGTTCAGGAGGAAAAGGATTTGGAAACACCATATATTTT	CASSSGGKGFGNTIYF
TRBV4-3	TRBD2	NA	TRBJ2-7	TGCGCCAGCAGCCAAGATCTTCGGGGGGAGAAGGGATACGAGCAGTACTTC	CASSQDLRGEKGYEQYF
TRBV7-9	TRBD1	few	TRBJ1-3	TGTGCCAGCAGCCCATCCGGGACAGGGAATGGAAACACCATATATTTT	CASSPSGTGNGNTIYF
TRBV10-1	NA	NA	TRBJ1-3	TGCGCCAGCAGAGCCTCCGGGAGAGAAGGAAACACCATATATTTT	CASRASGREGNTIYF
TRBV5-1	TRBD1	NA	TRBJ2-1	TGCGCCAGCAGCTTGGATACAGGGGGATCCTACAATGAGCAGTTCTTC	CASSLDTGGSYNEQFF
TRBV7-2	NA	NA	TRBJ1-2	TGTGCCAGCAGCCCCTTCAGGGTATTGAATGGCTACACCTTC	CASSPFRVLNGYTF
TRBV15	TRBD1	NA	TRBJ1-2	TGTGCCACCAGAACAGGGGGGTCCTATGGCTACACCTTC	CATRTGGSYGYTF
TRBV7-8	TRBD1	NA	TRBJ1-6	TGTGCCAGCAGCTTAGCGGGACGGACAGGCGATTCACCCCTCCACTTT	CASSLAGRTGDSPLHF
TRBV6-5	TRBD1	NA	TRBJ2-2	TGTGCCAGCAGTTACGACAGGGCCGGGGAGCTGTTTTTT	CASSYDRAGELFF
TRBV9	NA	once	TRBJ1-3	TGTGCCAGCAGCGTAGCTCGGGATTCTGGAAACACCATATATTTT	CASSVARDSGNTIYF
TRBV10-2	TRBD2	NA	TRBJ2-5	TGCGCCAGCAGTGGTAGTAGCGGGGGGGCCTTTGAGACCCAGTACTTC	CASSGSSGGAFETQYF
TRBV5-1	NA	NA	TRBJ1-2	TGCGCCAGCAGCTTGGGCGACAGTTATGGCTACACCTTC	CASSLGDSYGYTF
TRBV6-5	NA	NA	TRBJ1-1	TGTGCCAGCAGGGATTGGGGCAGTCAGACTGAAGCTTTCTTT	CASRDWGSQTEAFF
TRBV6-5	NA	NA	TRBJ1-2	TGTGCCAGCAGTTACGGTCCTCCACCGGATGGCTACACCTTC	CASSYGPPPDGYTF
TRBV2	TRBD1	NA	TRBJ1-1	TGTGCCAGCACCCAAAGGGGGACAGGGCCTGAAGCTTTCTTT	CASTQRGTGPEAFF
TRBV3-1/TRBV3-2	NA	NA	TRBJ2-5	TGTGCCAGCAGCCAAATGTTAGGGGTTTTTGACGAGACCCAGTACTTC	CASSQMLGVFDETQYF
TRBV5-5	TRBD1	NA	TRBJ2-1	TGTGCCAGCAGCTTGGGTGTGACAGGGGGCTTTGAGCAGTTCTTC	CASSLGVTGGFEQFF
TRBV7-2	TRBD1	NA	TRBJ1-2	TGTGCCAGCAGTTGGGACAGCCCTAACTATGGCTACACCTTC	CASSWDSPNYGYTF
TRBV27	NA	NA	TRBJ1-3	TGTGCCAGCAGTAAAGGACACTTCTCTGGAAACACCATATATTTT	CASSKGHFSGNTIYF
TRBV11-2	TRBD1	NA	TRBJ2-2	TGTGCCAGCAGCTTATCTCGGGACAGGGTAAACACCGGGGAGCTGTTTTTT	CASSLSRDRVNTGELFF
TRBV9	NA	NA	TRBJ1-6	TGTGCCAGCAGCGTAGAACCTCAGACACCCCTCCACTTT	CASSVEPQTPLHF
TRBV6-7	TRBD1	NA	TRBJ2-2	TGTGCCAGCAGTTCTCAGGGGGTCTACACCGGGGAGCTGTTTTTT	CASSSQGVYTGELFF
TRBV3-1/TRBV3-2	NA	NA	TRBJ1-3	TGTGCCAGCAGCCGGGCGGGTCCTGGAAACACCATATATTTT	CASSRAGPGNTIYF
TRBV24-1	NA	NA	TRBJ2-2	TGTGCCACCACTGCGGCTACGAACACCGGGGAGCTGTTTTTT	CATTAATNTGELFF
TRBV11-2	TRBD1	NA	TRBJ1-2	TGTGCCAGCAGCTCAAGACAGGGACCTATTTATGGCTACACCTTC	CASSSRQGPIYGYTF
TRBV18	NA	NA	TRBJ1-3	TGTGCCAGCTCACCACGGTTCCAGAACTCTGGAAACACCATATATTTT	CASSPRFQNSGNTIYF
TRBV18	NA	NA	TRBJ1-6	TGTGCCAGCTCACCCCAAGTTGGAGGGGACAATTCACCCCTCCACTTT	CASSPQVGGDNSPLHF
TRBV25-1	NA	once	TRBJ1-1	TGTGCCAGCAGTTCGCGGGGTAGCACTGAAGCTTTCTTT	CASSSRGSTEAFF
TRBV5-6	NA	NA	TRBJ2-6	TGTGCCAGCAGCTTGAACCGGGAAACCTCTGGGGCCAACGTCCTGACTTTC	CASSLNRETSGANVLTF
TRBV5-6	NA	NA	TRBJ1-2	TGTGCCAGCAGCGGAGCCGGATATGGCTACACCTTC	CASSGAGYGYTF